One and the same sample provided the 32 T cell receptor beta chains below, sequenced in a study of cytomegalovirus exposure and HLA in healthy donors (dated by TCRdb to about 2017). The library relied on the immunoSEQ multiplex PCR assay. For the multiplex PCR, a mixture combining 60 forward primers for TCR Vbeta segments and 13 reverse primers for TCR Jbeta segments was used. Drawn from immuneACCESS, this table holds only the in-frame rearrangements with V and J called that TCRdb kept. Clones are partly lost; checked studies trace under half to an unresolved V gene and leave the rest unexplained. Per the sample table, the count is approximately 170,000 clones. Of the sample, 0.65% to 0.9% is held by the ten largest clones. Sequencing was carried out using PBMCs. The receptors stem from a woman aged 18-30 years in good health and CMV-seropositive.

V usage is TRBV6-5 and J usage is TRBJ2-1, with TRBD2 matching over 7 bases. This CDR3 has 13 residues. Losses at the gene ends were 6 bases for V and 8 bases for J; bases not matched to a gene: 7. Germline V gene sequence: CDR1 MNHEY, CDR2 SVGAGI. CDR3 sequence: CASSHGTSDEQFF. The CDR3 DNA reads TGTGCCAGCAGCCACGGCACTAGCGATGAGCAGTTCTTC.

CDR3 sequence reads: CAISEVGQGGDTQYF. The DNA of the CDR3 is TGTGCCATCAGTGAGGTGGGACAGGGTGGAGATACGCAGTATTTT. This chain links TRBV10-3 with TRBJ2-3; TRBD1 matches 9 bases. This CDR3 has 15 amino acids. From germline, CDR1 is ENHRY and CDR2 SYGVKD. J gave up 5 bases and V 2 bases, and 5 bases lay outside the gene matches.

The chain joins TRBV18 to TRBJ2-7; 11 bases are shared with TRBD1. This CDR3 comprises 15 residues. The germline gives CDR1 KGHSH, CDR2 LQKENI. V gave up 3 bases and J gave up 3 bases; unmatched junction bases: 4. The CDR3: CASSPPGTGGYEQYF. The DNA for the CDR3 is TGTGCCAGCTCACCCCCTGGGACAGGGGGCTACGAGCAGTACTTC.

This sequence joins TRBV5-1 and TRBJ2-3; the match to TRBD2 covers 7 bases. V lost 4 bases, J lost 4 bases, and 6 bases stayed unmatched. There are 14 residues in the CDR3. Germline CDR1 reads SGHRS; CDR2 reads YFSETQ. The CDR3 loop is CASSPGLGADTQYF. The CDR3 nucleotides are TGCGCCAGCAGCCCAGGACTAGGCGCAGATACGCAGTATTTT.

The chain carries TRBV5-1 and TRBJ1-1, with D maybe TRBD1 (6 bases). The V gene's germline CDR1 is SGHRS and CDR2 YFSETQ. V was trimmed by 4 bases and J by 1 base, leaving 20 bases between them. The CDR3 totals 17 residues. The CDR3 coding sequence is TGCGCCAGCAGCCTCACAGGGCTTAACGTAGGGAACACTGAAGCTTTCTTT. Translating it yields CASSLTGLNVGNTEAFF.

CDR3 region: CASSYRWEGGYTF. The CDR3 coding sequence is TGTGCCAGCAGTTACCGCTGGGAGGGTGGCTACACCTTC. The chain links TRBV6-5 to TRBJ1-2; D call uncertain. Per germline, CDR1 MNHEY and CDR2 SVGAGI. CDR3 length equals 13 residues. Trimming removed 2 bases from V and 7 bases from J, with 11 bases in between.

The V and J genes are TRBV20-1 and TRBJ1-2, with 8 bases that match TRBD1. This CDR3 region has 10 residues. J lost 13 bases, V lost 0 bases, and 1 base had no gene match. Germline lookup yields CDR1 DFQATT and CDR2 SNEGSKA (reference sequence). This chain's CDR3 is CSAREQGVTF. CDR3 in DNA: TGCAGTGCTAGAGAACAGGGGGTCACCTTC.

The chain recombines TRBV6-1 with TRBJ1-1, with TRBD1 as a possible D gene (5 bases). CDR1 and CDR2 from the germline V gene are MNHNS and SASEGT. The CDR3 is 13 residues long. The V gene lost 4 bases and the J gene lost 8 bases, with 14 bases spanning the gap. CDR3 sequence: CASSVAGPPEAFF. The CDR3 DNA reads TGTGCCAGCAGTGTCGCAGGGCCCCCGGAAGCTTTCTTT.

The chain recombines TRBV6-5 with TRBJ2-3; D gene uncertain. This CDR3 spans 16 amino acids. V lost 4 bases to trimming and J lost 6 bases, with 20 bases between them. Germline CDR1 is MNHEY and CDR2 is SVGAGI. CDR3 loop: CASSFTLGQAGDTQYF. Written as DNA, the CDR3 is TGTGCCAGCAGTTTCACTCTGGGCCAGGCAGGTGATACGCAGTATTTT.

The chain is built from TRBV2 and TRBJ1-1; a possible D gene is TRBD1 (6 bases). Looked up from germline, CDR1 is SNHLY and CDR2 is FYNNEI. CDR3 size: 15 residues. V lost 4 bases and J lost 0, with 12 bases in between. The CDR3 is CASSGTGFMNTEAFF. CDR3 nucleotide sequence: TGTGCCAGCAGTGGAACAGGGTTTATGAACACTGAAGCTTTCTTT. The whole variable domain, remainder taken from reference TRBV2 and TRBJ1-1, is EPEVTQTPSHQVTQMGQEVILRCVPISNHLYFYWYRQILGQKVEFLVSFYNNEISEKSEIFDDQFSVERPDGSNFTLKIRSTKLEDSAMYFCASSGTGFMNTEAFFGQGTRLTVV.

CDR3: CASSGTGGIQETQYF. DNA for the CDR3: TGCGCCAGCAGCGGCACTGGAGGGATACAAGAGACCCAGTACTTC. The J gene is TRBJ2-5, the V gene TRBV5-1; a possible D gene is TRBD2 (6 bases). From germline, CDR1 is SGHRS and CDR2 YFSETQ. The CDR3 runs 15 residues. V was clipped by 4 bases and J by 2 bases, with 15 bases between them. Full variable domain (outside the CDR3, taken from reference TRBV5-1 and TRBJ2-5): KAGVTQTPRYLIKTRGQQVTLSCSPISGHRSVSWYQQTPGQGLQFLFEYFSETQRNKGNFPGRFSGRQFSNSRSEMNVSTLELGDSALYLCASSGTGGIQETQYFGPGTRLLVL.

CDR3 in DNA: TGCGCCAGCAGTCGACAGGGTGGGGGCTATGGCTACACCTTC. Protein: CASSRQGGGYGYTF. The chain links TRBV5-1 to TRBJ1-2; TRBD1 matches at 7 bases. Germline V lookup: CDR1 SGHRS, CDR2 YFSETQ. CDR3 size: 14 residues. Trimming removed 5 bases from V and 4 bases from J; junction bases left unmatched: 8.

This chain joins TRBV5-1 and TRBJ2-3; no firm D call. This CDR3 has 11 residues. The germline V gene has CDR1 SGHRS and CDR2 YFSETQ. V was shortened by 5 bases and J by 5 bases, with 6 bases between the two germline ends. In DNA, the CDR3 is TGCGCCAGCAGGCTAAAAGATACGCAGTATTTT. It yields the protein CASRLKDTQYF.

J is TRBJ2-1 and V is TRBV4-1; D is possibly TRBD2 (5 bases). CDR1 is MGHRA, CDR2 YSYEKL, per germline. V was pared by 0 bases and J by 8 bases, with 14 bases between. This CDR3 comprises 15 residues. CDR3 sequence: CASSQDPSRLDEQFF. The CDR3 bases are TGCGCCAGCAGCCAAGATCCTAGCAGGCTGGATGAGCAGTTCTTC.

V is TRBV4-3 and J is TRBJ1-2; 7 positions match TRBD1. CDR1 and CDR2 from the germline V gene are LGHNA and YSLEER. The CDR3 is 13 residues long. With 2 bases clipped from V and 8 bases from J, the junction kept 5 bases outside the gene matches. In nucleotides, the CDR3 is TGCGCCAGCAGCCAATGGGGGACAGTCGGCTACACCTTC. This sequence encodes CASSQWGTVGYTF.

The chain has TRBV27 and TRBJ2-7; D call uncertain. This CDR3 has 13 amino acids. Trimming removed 6 bases from V and 2 bases from J, with 11 bases in between. The germline CDR1 and CDR2 sequences are MNHEY and SMNVEV (reference sequence). The CDR3 nucleotides read TGTGCCAGCAGGGCCTCTCTCCCCTACGAGCAGTACTTC. This gives the protein CASRASLPYEQYF.

The chain recombines TRBV14 with TRBJ2-3, with a possible D match to TRBD2 (6 bases). The CDR3 runs 15 residues. V lost 4 bases to trimming and J lost 1 base, with 12 bases between them. From germline, CDR1 is SGHDN and CDR2 FVKESK. The DNA for the CDR3 is TGTGCCAGCAGCCCAACTAGCTCCGGCACAGATACGCAGTATTTT. Its translation: CASSPTSSGTDTQYF.

The chain links TRBV11-2 to TRBJ1-2; the match to TRBD1 covers 7 bases. CDR3 length: 15 amino acids. Per the germline V gene, CDR1 is SGHAT and CDR2 is FQNNGV. The V gene end was trimmed by 0 bases and the J gene end by 1 base; junction bases not matched to a gene: 2. In nucleotides, the CDR3 is TGTGCCAGCAGCTTAGAAACAGGGGTTAACTATGGCTACACCTTC. The encoded protein is CASSLETGVNYGYTF.

The chain joins TRBV7-9 to TRBJ1-2; tentatively, D is TRBD1 (5 bases). Germline V gives CDR1 SEHNR, CDR2 FQNEAQ (reference sequence). This CDR3 has 14 amino acids. V was trimmed by 1 base and J by 0 bases, leaving 6 bases between them. The CDR3 DNA reads TGTGCCAGCAGCTTAGGCAGGGCTAACTATGGCTACACCTTC. Residues: CASSLGRANYGYTF.

CDR3 DNA sequence: TGTGCCAGCAGCCAAGATAGTAACCCCTCGAGGGATACGCAGTATTTT. This codes for CASSQDSNPSRDTQYF. The chain uses TRBV4-2 and TRBJ2-3; D is ambiguous. In germline, CDR1 is LGHNA, CDR2 YNFKEQ. The germline V and J ends were trimmed by 0 bases and 6 bases, with 16 bases remaining between them. This CDR3 is 16 amino acids long.

V gene TRBV11-3 combines with J gene TRBJ2-5, with D unresolved. The CDR3 is 13 amino acids. The V and J ends lost 2 bases and 1 base respectively, with 5 bases between them. The germline gives CDR1 SGHNT, CDR2 YENEEA. CDR3 in amino acids: CASSLTFQETQYF. For the CDR3, the DNA is TGTGCCAGCAGCTTAACTTTCCAAGAGACCCAGTACTTC.

The chain joins TRBV5-4 to TRBJ2-1; the match to TRBD1 covers 8 bases. V was clipped by 2 bases and J by 4 bases; unmatched bases: 8. Germline values: CDR1 SGHNT, CDR2 YYREEE (reference sequence). There are 16 residues in the CDR3. CDR3 residues: CASSLDRGVVYNEQFF. The CDR3, as DNA: TGTGCCAGCAGCTTAGACAGGGGAGTAGTTTACAATGAGCAGTTCTTC.

The CDR3 loop reads CASSGWDRLNSPLHF. In DNA form, the CDR3 reads TGTGCCAGCAGCGGCTGGGACAGACTTAATTCACCCCTCCACTTT. This chain connects TRBV5-6 to TRBJ1-6, with 7 bases aligning to TRBD1. V was clipped by 4 bases and J by 6 bases; unmatched bases: 7. In germline, CDR1 is SGHDT, CDR2 YYEEEE. This CDR3 region has 15 residues.

The chain carries TRBV10-1 and TRBJ2-6; tentative D call: TRBD2 (6 bases). This CDR3 region has 14 residues. CDR1 and CDR2 (germline): WNHNN, SYGVQD (reference sequence). V lost 5 bases, J lost 2 bases, and 7 bases lay in between. CDR3 sequence reads: CASSPGAGANVLTF. In nucleotides, the CDR3 is TGCGCCAGCAGTCCGGGAGCTGGGGCCAACGTCCTGACTTTC.

DNA of the CDR3: TGTGCCAGCAGCTTGGCCCTAAGAGAGCCTCAAGAGACCCAGTACTTC. Translating it yields CASSLALREPQETQYF. J is TRBJ2-5 and V is TRBV5-6, with D unclear. This CDR3 is built from 16 residues. Germline CDR1 SGHDT, CDR2 YYEEEE. Trimming left V 0 bases short and J 2 bases short, with 14 bases between.

This rearrangement joins TRBV5-1 to TRBJ1-3, with D possibly being TRBD1 (6 bases). The CDR3 consists of 17 residues. Trimming shortened V by 5 bases and J by 0 bases, and 18 bases separated the two germline ends. Germline assignment: CDR1 SGHRS and CDR2 YFSETQ. Written as DNA, the CDR3 is TGCGCCAGCAGTTCACTGGACAGTCCCAACTCTGGAAACACCATATATTTT. Encoded protein: CASSSLDSPNSGNTIYF.

The chain joins TRBV19 to TRBJ2-3; possible D gene TRBD2, 6 bases. This CDR3 comprises 16 residues. The V end lost 4 bases, the J end lost 5 bases, and 19 bases lay between the germline ends. Germline CDR1 is LNHDA and CDR2 is SQIVND (reference sequence). This CDR3 is CASSRSTTGGGDTQYF. The DNA for the CDR3 is TGTGCCAGTAGTAGATCTACCACCGGGGGTGGAGATACGCAGTATTTT.

The rearrangement joins TRBV27 to TRBJ2-2, with a possible D match to TRBD1 (6 bases). There are 14 residues in the CDR3. Trimming removed 3 bases from V and 7 bases from J, with 12 bases in between. The germline V gene encodes CDR1 MNHEY and CDR2 SMNVEV (reference sequence). CDR3 in DNA: TGTGCCAGCAGTTTTTACAGGGCGGGCGGGGAGCTGTTTTTT. Translated, it gives CASSFYRAGGELFF.

The V call is TRBV5-1, the J call TRBJ1-3; a possible D gene is TRBD1 (5 bases). Germline CDR1 and CDR2: SGHRS and YFSETQ. With 0 bases removed from V and 0 bases from J, the gap between germline ends came to 10 bases. The CDR3 totals 16 residues. This CDR3 is CASSLAGPSSGNTIYF. Here the CDR3 DNA reads TGCGCCAGCAGCTTGGCAGGGCCAAGCTCTGGAAACACCATATATTTT.

The chain is built from TRBV6-1 and TRBJ2-2; 8 nucleotides match TRBD2. The V gene end was trimmed by 2 bases and the J gene end by 4 bases; junction bases not matched to a gene: 9. This CDR3 comprises 17 residues. Germline CDR1 MNHNS, CDR2 SASEGT. CDR3 in amino acids: CASSETAGVAVTGELFF. In DNA form, the CDR3 reads TGTGCCAGCAGTGAAACAGCGGGAGTCGCGGTCACCGGGGAGCTGTTTTTT.

The chain combines TRBV2 with TRBJ2-3; 7 positions agree with TRBD2. The CDR3 length is 14 residues. J lost 3 bases, V lost 6 bases, and 6 bases had no gene match. CDR1 SNHLY and CDR2 FYNNEI come from the germline V gene. The CDR3 region is CASRGTIGTDTQYF. CDR3 DNA sequence: TGTGCCAGCAGGGGGACTATAGGTACAGATACGCAGTATTTT.

In nucleotides, the CDR3 is TGTGCCACCCCCGGGACAGGGATTGAGAGGAGTGACTATGGCCCTGAAGCTTTCTTT. Encoded protein: CATPGTGIERSDYGPEAFF. V and J are TRBV30 and TRBJ1-1; 9 bases agree with TRBD1. Germline loops: CDR1 GTSNPN, CDR2 SVGIG (reference sequence). Germline trimming cut 8 bases from V and 6 bases from J; bases unmatched to any gene: 28. The CDR3 loop spans 19 amino acids.